These 27 T cell receptor beta chains originate from one sample sequenced in a study of identical twins. MiXCR, run by TCRdb on the 5' RACE reads, gives a single entry per CDR3 protein. The table includes approximately 890,000 distinct CDR3 sequences, approximately 13% detected once. The same data also contributed to another study, on yellow fever vaccine responses in identical twins.

The sample consisted of PBMCs. The receptors here all came from a woman aged 18-29 years in good health.

This clonotype was counted between two and nine times. V and J are TRBV20-1 and TRBJ1-5, with D perhaps matching TRBD1 (5 bases). Trimming pared 6 bases from V and 6 bases from J, leaving 15 bases between. Germline values: CDR1 DFQATT, CDR2 SNEGSKA (reference sequence). CDR3 size: 13 residues. CDR3 DNA sequence: TGCAGTGCGCGCCGAGGGGACTTTCAGCCCCAGCATTTT. As protein: CSARRGDFQPQHF.

This clonotype has more than one count but fewer than ten. This chain's CDR3 is CASSLDTSSYEQYV. The CDR3, as DNA: TGCGCCAGCAGCTTGGACACGAGCTCCTACGAGCAGTACGTC. The chain links TRBV5-1 to TRBJ2-7; no clear D. Germline V gene data show CDR1 as SGHRS and CDR2 as YFSETQ. The CDR3 is 14 residues long. V was trimmed by 0 bases and J by 0 bases, leaving 7 bases between them.

This clonotype appeared a few times. V is TRBV6-1 and J is TRBJ1-6, with 7 bases that match TRBD1. The V gene's germline CDR1 is MNHNS and CDR2 SASEGT. The CDR3 is made up of 14 amino acids. V was pared by 8 bases and J by 7 bases, with 8 bases of the junction left unmatched. The CDR3 loop reads CASSSGTVNSPLHF. The CDR3 bases are TGTGCCAGCTCCTCGGGGACAGTGAATTCACCCCTCCACTTT.

The CDR3 here is CASSQVGTWGEAFF. Written as DNA, the CDR3 is TGTGCCAGCAGCCAAGTCGGGACCTGGGGTGAAGCTTTCTTT. The V gene is TRBV3-1, the J gene TRBJ1-1, with D possibly TRBD1 on 5 matching bases. Germline CDR1 LGHDT, CDR2 YNNKEL (reference sequence). Between the trimmed V and J ends, which lost 1 base and 7 bases, there was a span of 13 bases. CDR3 length: 14 amino acids.

There are a few counts of this clonotype. V usage is TRBV3-1 and J usage is TRBJ2-2; the D is unclear. This CDR3 has 16 residues. Trimming left V 1 base short and J 0 bases short, with 9 bases between. Looked up from germline, CDR1 is LGHDT and CDR2 is YNNKEL (reference sequence). The CDR3 protein is CASSQVTGPNTGELFF. The CDR3 DNA reads TGTGCCAGCAGCCAAGTTACGGGCCCGAACACCGGGGAGCTGTTTTTT.

The J gene is TRBJ2-7, the V gene TRBV3-1; D gene uncertain. CDR3 length: 15 residues. V lost 2 bases and J lost 6, with 17 bases in between. Germline CDR1 reads LGHDT; CDR2 reads YNNKEL (reference sequence). CDR3 in DNA: TGTGCCAGCAGCCAAATGGTGTCCAGTTCCCTCGAGCAGTACTTC. It specifies CASSQMVSSSLEQYF.

The rearrangement uses TRBV3-1 and TRBJ2-7; TRBD2 is a possible D gene (6 bases). The V end lost 5 bases, the J end lost 5 bases, and 25 bases lay between the germline ends. The CDR3 totals 17 residues. Looked up from germline, CDR1 is LGHDT and CDR2 is YNNKEL (reference sequence). CDR3: CASSKSGSGAGLDEQYF. The CDR3 DNA sequence: TGTGCCAGCAGCAAGTCGGGATCGGGAGCGGGTCTCGACGAGCAGTACTTC.

The chain links TRBV29-1 to TRBJ1-2; D not certain. V lost 4 bases and J lost 3, with 18 bases in between. Germline loops: CDR1 SQVTM, CDR2 ANQGSEA. This CDR3 is built from 15 residues. This chain's CDR3 is CSVVSRADNYYGYTF. The CDR3 nucleotides read TGCAGCGTTGTTTCACGTGCAGACAACTACTATGGCTACACCTTC.

The chain employs TRBV12-3 or TRBV12-4 and TRBJ1-3, with D hard to call. The V and J ends lost 0 bases and 1 base respectively, with 13 bases between them. This CDR3 is built from 17 residues. The CDR3 here is CASSLAIPRRSGNTIYF. DNA for the CDR3: TGTGCCAGCAGTTTAGCAATCCCCAGACGGTCTGGAAACACCATATATTTT.

This clonotype was seen repeatedly, ten times or more. The chain combines TRBV6-5 with TRBJ1-1, with D unclear. V was pared by 0 bases and J by 5 bases, with 7 bases between. CDR3 length: 13 amino acids. Germline loops: CDR1 MNHEY, CDR2 SVGAGI. CDR3 amino acids: CASSYSTGTEAFF. The CDR3 nucleotides are TGTGCCAGCAGTTACTCGACCGGTACTGAAGCTTTCTTT.

This clonotype has at least ten counts. V usage is TRBV7-9 and J usage is TRBJ1-1; no reliable D call. V was cut by 3 bases and J by 8 bases, with 10 bases left in between. This CDR3 region has 12 residues. Germline loops: CDR1 SEHNR, CDR2 FQNEAQ (reference sequence). CDR3 protein: CASSLAGVEAFF. The CDR3 nucleotides read TGTGCCAGCAGCTTGGCGGGCGTCGAAGCTTTCTTT.

This clonotype was seen more than once but under ten times. The genes are TRBV5-1 and TRBJ2-3; D could derive from TRBD1 or TRBD2 (5 bases each). From germline, CDR1 is SGHRS and CDR2 YFSETQ. The CDR3 totals 13 residues. V was pared by 7 bases and J by 3 bases, with 12 bases between. The CDR3 protein is CASRTGTTDTQYF. The CDR3 DNA follows: TGCGCCAGCCGCACGGGGACGACAGATACGCAGTATTTT.

This clonotype was seen many times. V is TRBV24-1 and J is TRBJ1-5; D not certain. This CDR3 has 12 residues. V shed 10 bases and J shed 4 bases, with 10 bases lying between them. CDR1 is KGHDR and CDR2 is SFDVKD in the germline V gene. The CDR3 loop reads CATSRENQPQHF. The CDR3 DNA follows: TGTGCCACGAGCCGGGAAAATCAGCCCCAGCATTTT.

This chain uses TRBV13 with TRBJ2-2; no firm D call. The CDR3 has 14 residues. The germline gives CDR1 PRHDT, CDR2 FYEKMQ (reference sequence). Between the trimmed V and J ends, which lost 10 bases and 0 bases, there was a span of 12 bases. The chain's CDR3 is CATFWAANTGELFF. The CDR3, as DNA: TGTGCCACCTTCTGGGCAGCGAACACCGGGGAGCTGTTTTTT. Full variable domain (remainder filled in from reference TRBV13 and TRBJ2-2): AAGVIQSPRHLIKEKRETATLKCYPIPRHDTVYWYQQGPGQDPQFLISFYEKMQSDKGSIPDRFSAQQFSDYHSELNMSSLELGDSALYFCATFWAANTGELFFGEGSRLTVL.

The table lists this clonotype with a few counts. The gene calls are TRBV5-6 and TRBJ2-3; possibly TRBD1 for D (5 bases). V lost 6 bases to trimming and J lost 4 bases, with 18 bases between them. Per the germline V gene, CDR1 is SGHDT and CDR2 is YYEEEE. This CDR3 is 15 amino acids long. CDR3 nucleotide sequence: TGTGCCAGCACCAGGTGGTCAGGGCTCCCAGATACGCAGTATTTT. Amino acid sequence: CASTRWSGLPDTQYF.

This chain links TRBV12-3 or TRBV12-4 with TRBJ2-7; a possible D gene is TRBD1 (6 bases). Trimming stripped 7 bases from V and 3 bases from J, with 13 bases between. The CDR3 covers 13 residues. DNA for the CDR3: TGTGCCAGCACTCCAGGGGATCGCTACGAGCAGTACTTC. This gives the protein CASTPGDRYEQYF.

This sequence joins TRBV24-1 and TRBJ2-3; 10 nucleotides match TRBD1. V was clipped by 4 bases and J by 4 bases; unmatched bases: 7. This CDR3 region has 16 residues. Looked up from germline, CDR1 is KGHDR and CDR2 is SFDVKD. DNA of the CDR3: TGTGCCACCAGTGACCCCGGGACAGGGGTGGCAGATACGCAGTATTTT. Protein product: CATSDPGTGVADTQYF.

This chain joins TRBV7-8 and TRBJ2-3, with 8 nucleotides matching TRBD2. The CDR3 spans 15 residues. Germline loops: CDR1 SGHVS, CDR2 FQNEAQ. V lost 5 bases to trimming and J lost 5 bases; unmatched junction nucleotides: 9. The CDR3 reads CASSSSGAVGDTQYF. The CDR3 nucleotides are TGTGCCAGCAGCAGTAGCGGGGCGGTTGGAGATACGCAGTATTTT.

This clonotype has a count of ten or more. V and J are TRBV28 and TRBJ2-5; 9 bases are shared with TRBD1. This CDR3 comprises 16 residues. Trimming at V came to 2 bases and at J to 5 bases, leaving 9 bases not matched to a gene. Germline V gene data show CDR1 as MDHEN and CDR2 as SYDVKM. The CDR3 sequence: CASSLMAGQGPETQYF. The CDR3 bases are TGTGCCAGCAGTTTAATGGCGGGACAGGGTCCGGAGACCCAGTACTTC.

CDR3 residues: CAISMGRGGVSQETQYF. The DNA of the CDR3 is TGTGCCATCAGCATGGGACGGGGGGGAGTCTCACAAGAGACCCAGTACTTC. The rearrangement links TRBV10-3 to TRBJ2-5; 8 bases fit TRBD2. Trimming at V came to 6 bases and at J to 2 bases, leaving 14 bases not matched to a gene. The CDR3 contains 17 residues. The germline V gene has CDR1 ENHRY and CDR2 SYGVKD.

This chain connects TRBV6-5 to TRBJ2-7, with D possibly being TRBD1 or TRBD2 (6 bases each). The CDR3 covers 14 residues. Trimming cost V 2 bases and J 6 bases, with 14 bases left between them. The germline V gene encodes CDR1 MNHEY and CDR2 SVGAGI. CDR3 in amino acids: CASSYGGKGGEQYF. In nucleotides, the CDR3 is TGTGCCAGCAGTTACGGTGGAAAGGGGGGCGAGCAGTACTTC.

This clonotype occurred a few times. The rearrangement joins TRBV10-2 to TRBJ2-7; 8 bases align to TRBD1. Germline lookup yields CDR1 WSHSY and CDR2 SAAADI. V trimming: 6 bases; J trimming: 6 bases; junction bases outside the gene matches: 4. The CDR3 is 12 amino acids. The CDR3 nucleotides are TGCGCCAGCAGCCCGGACAGGGCCGAGCAGTACTTC. This sequence encodes CASSPDRAEQYF.

The V and J genes are TRBV6-1 and TRBJ2-2, with 8 bases that match TRBD1. The V gene end was trimmed by 5 bases and the J gene end by 2 bases; junction bases not matched to a gene: 7. This CDR3 comprises 16 residues. Per the germline V gene, CDR1 is MNHNS and CDR2 is SASEGT. For the CDR3, the DNA is TGTGCCAGCAGTCGGAACAGGGGGATTAACACCGGGGAGCTGTTTTTT. Residues: CASSRNRGINTGELFF.

The genes are TRBV12-5 and TRBJ2-7; 8 nucleotides align to TRBD1. Looked up from germline, CDR1 is LGHNT and CDR2 is FRNRAP. CDR3 length: 15 amino acids. After removal of 7 bases from V and 5 bases from J, the junction contained 13 bases not matched to a gene. For the CDR3, the DNA is TGTGCTAGTGCCCTAGACAGGGGTACCATCCACGAGCAGTACTTC. Translated, it gives CASALDRGTIHEQYF.

The V and J genes are TRBV5-1 and TRBJ2-3; the D call may be TRBD1 or TRBD2 (5 bases each). The V and J ends lost 4 bases and 2 bases respectively, with 17 bases between them. This CDR3 comprises 16 residues. CDR1 SGHRS and CDR2 YFSETQ come from the germline V gene. CDR3 bases: TGCGCCAGCAGCCTATTACGGGGCGGTGACACAGATACGCAGTATTTT. It translates to CASSLLRGGDTDTQYF.

In this sample, this clonotype turned up a few times. J is TRBJ2-1 and V is TRBV5-6, with D tentatively TRBD1 (5 bases). The V gene lost 7 bases and the J gene lost 10 bases, with 18 bases spanning the gap. CDR3 length: 13 amino acids. Germline V CDR1 and CDR2: SGHDT, YYEEEE. The CDR3 reads CASGQGSKKEQFF. The CDR3 DNA reads as TGTGCCAGCGGGCAGGGTAGTAAAAAGGAGCAGTTCTTC. Full variable domain (missing parts from reference TRBV5-6 and TRBJ2-1): DAGVTQSPTHLIKTRGQQVTLRCSPKSGHDTVSWYQQALGQGPQFIFQYYEEEERQRGNFPDRFSGHQFPNYSSELNVNALLLGDSALYLCASGQGSKKEQFFGPGTRLTVL.

This clonotype appeared a few times. The chain carries TRBV6-1 and TRBJ2-2, with 10 positions matching TRBD2. Looked up from germline, CDR1 is MNHNS and CDR2 is SASEGT. J lost 1 base, V lost 7 bases, and 3 bases had no gene match. This CDR3 region has 15 residues. The CDR3 region has the DNA TGTGCCAGCACTAGCGGGAGAGGGAACACCGGGGAGCTGTTTTTT. Residues: CASTSGRGNTGELFF.